The rows below give T cell receptor beta chains drawn from one sample of a study of cytomegalovirus exposure and HLA in healthy donors. Assay used: immunoSEQ multiplex PCR; TCRdb lists only in-frame clones, some missing. The sample includes some 120,000 clones, 79% of them seen just once. The sequenced material came from PBMCs. The receptors originated from a woman aged 18-35 years in good health and CMV-seropositive. Each CDR3 is given with its conserved first and last residue. The order of the fields is J gene, D gene, clone size, CDR3 length, V gene, CDR3 protein, CDR3 DNA. The D gene is left open where the match is weak. Clone size, where shown, is once, few, many, or a class for clones that have expanded.

>TRBJ1-2|TRBD1|.|18|TRBV30
CAWSGGQGRFIANYGYTF
TGTGCCTGGAGTGGGGGACAGGGGCGCTTTATCGCTAACTATGGCTACACCTTC
>TRBJ1-3|.|.|13|TRBV6-1
CASRRLSGNTIYF
TGTGCCAGCAGAAGACTGTCAGGAAACACCATATATTTT
>TRBJ1-2|.|.|13|TRBV7-9
CASSSTGFDGYTF
TGTGCCAGCAGTTCGACAGGATTCGATGGCTACACCTTC
>TRBJ2-7|.|few|15|TRBV6-5
CASSPTGGASYEQYF
TGTGCCAGCAGCCCCACGGGGGGCGCGTCCTACGAGCAGTACTTC
>TRBJ2-7|.|.|13|TRBV13
CASSARQDYEQYF
TGTGCCAGCAGCGCGAGACAGGACTACGAGCAGTACTTC
>TRBJ2-3|.|.|11|TRBV2
CASKEGSPQYF
TGTGCCAGCAAAGAGGGATCCCCGCAGTATTTT
>TRBJ1-2|.|.|14|TRBV7-9
CASSFNQGLLGYTF
TGTGCCAGCAGCTTCAATCAGGGGCTTCTCGGCTACACCTTC
>TRBJ1-2|.|few|15|TRBV6-5
CASSYRSGDSYGYTF
TGTGCCAGCAGTTACCGATCAGGGGATTCCTATGGCTACACCTTC
>TRBJ1-1|.|.|15|TRBV19
CASSMADSANTEAFF
TGTGCCAGTAGTATGGCCGACAGCGCGAACACTGAAGCTTTCTTT
>TRBJ2-5|TRBD2|.|16|TRBV4-2
CASSQVGSGSGETQYF
TGTGCCAGCAGCCAAGTGGGTAGCGGGAGTGGAGAGACCCAGTACTTC
>TRBJ1-4|.|.|13|TRBV7-9
CASSLGTNEKLFF
TGTGCCAGCAGCTTAGGGACAAATGAAAAACTGTTTTTT
>TRBJ2-2|TRBD2|.|18|TRBV23-1
CASSQHTSGRAYTGELFF
TGCGCCAGCAGTCAACATACTAGCGGGAGGGCCTACACCGGGGAGCTGTTTTTT
>TRBJ1-5|TRBD1|.|16|TRBV4-2
CASSQGGQGSNQPQHF
TGTGCCAGCAGCCAAGGCGGACAGGGGAGCAATCAGCCCCAGCATTTT
>TRBJ2-7|.|.|11|TRBV20-1
CSGGDFWEQYF
TGCAGTGGGGGGGATTTTTGGGAGCAGTACTTC
>TRBJ2-4|TRBD2|.|16|TRBV11-3
CASSLGRESAKNIQYF
TGTGCCAGCAGCTTAGGGCGGGAGTCAGCCAAAAACATTCAGTACTTC
>TRBJ2-7|.|.|15|TRBV4-1
CASSQGLAPTYEQYF
TGCGCCAGCAGCCAGGGGCTAGCGCCGACCTACGAGCAGTACTTC
>TRBJ2-1|.|.|13|TRBV7-3
CASSLSGYNEQFF
TGTGCCAGCAGCTTAAGCGGCTACAATGAGCAGTTCTTC
>TRBJ2-5|.|.|12|TRBV15
CATGHNQETQYF
TGTGCCACCGGGCATAATCAAGAGACCCAGTACTTC
>TRBJ2-1|TRBD2|.|15|TRBV27
CASSLAGGGRGEQFF
TGTGCCAGCAGCTTAGCGGGAGGGGGTCGGGGTGAGCAGTTCTTC
>TRBJ1-4|.|.|16|TRBV5-1
CASSLALGQSNEKLFF
TGCGCCAGCAGCTTGGCCTTGGGGCAGAGTAATGAAAAACTGTTTTTT
>TRBJ2-4|.|.|12|TRBV5-1
CASSFSDGPQYF
TGCGCCAGCAGCTTCTCCGATGGGCCCCAGTACTTC
>TRBJ2-3|.|.|16|TRBV21-1
CASNWTSGKFTDTQYF
TGTGCCAGCAACTGGACTAGCGGAAAATTCACAGATACGCAGTATTTT
>TRBJ2-7|TRBD1|.|14|TRBV30
CAWTSGTGAYEQYF
TGTGCCTGGACATCCGGGACAGGGGCCTACGAGCAGTACTTC
>TRBJ2-2|TRBD2|.|16|TRBV30
CAFTSGRASGTGELFF
TGTGCCTTCACTAGCGGGAGGGCTTCTGGCACCGGGGAGCTGTTTTTT
>TRBJ1-5|.|.|15|TRBV9
CASSAGVGRNQPQHF
TGTGCCAGCAGCGCCGGGGTCGGAAGGAATCAGCCCCAGCATTTT
>TRBJ2-1|.|.|16|TRBV30
CAWRDFTGSRHNEQFF
TGTGCCTGGAGGGATTTTACAGGGTCCCGACACAATGAGCAGTTCTTC
>TRBJ1-2|TRBD1|.|15|TRBV9
CASSGGTASYYGYTF
TGTGCCAGCAGCGGCGGGACAGCTTCTTACTATGGCTACACCTTC
>TRBJ2-7|TRBD1|.|15|TRBV6-6
CASSYGTEPSYEQYF
TGTGCCAGCAGTTACGGGACAGAGCCCTCCTACGAGCAGTACTTC
>TRBJ1-1|.|.|13|TRBV5-4
CASRYRENTEAFF
TGTGCCAGCAGATACAGGGAGAACACTGAAGCTTTCTTT
>TRBJ2-5|.|.|15|TRBV7-3
CASSLNGGKMETQYF
TGTGCCAGCAGCTTAAATGGGGGGAAGATGGAGACCCAGTACTTC
>TRBJ2-5|TRBD2|.|15|TRBV4-1
CASSDGGALWETQYF
TGCGCCAGCAGCGACGGGGGGGCGCTTTGGGAGACCCAGTACTTC
>TRBJ2-1|.|.|15|TRBV6-5
CASSYRPGSVYEQFF
TGTGCCAGCAGTTACCGTCCCGGGAGTGTATATGAGCAGTTCTTC
>TRBJ2-5|.|.|13|TRBV25-1
CASVRAGEETQYF
TGTGCCAGCGTCCGGGCCGGGGAAGAGACCCAGTACTTC
>TRBJ2-7|.|.|14|TRBV7-9
CASSYEASVDEQYF
TGTGCCAGCAGCTATGAAGCGTCCGTAGACGAGCAGTACTTC
>TRBJ2-7|.|.|15|TRBV6-1
CASSDGAGRDYEQYF
TGTGCCAGCAGTGATGGTGCGGGAAGGGATTACGAGCAGTACTTC
>TRBJ1-2|TRBD1|.|14|TRBV28
CASSLTGQAYGYTF
TGTGCCAGCAGTTTAACAGGACAGGCTTATGGCTACACCTTC
>TRBJ1-5|.|.|15|TRBV7-2
CASSLRGTPNQPQHF
TGTGCCAGCAGCTTAAGGGGTACCCCCAATCAGCCCCAGCATTTT
>TRBJ2-7|.|.|13|TRBV28
CASSLSRVYEQYF
TGTGCCAGCAGTTTATCTAGAGTCTACGAGCAGTACTTC
>TRBJ1-1|.|.|13|TRBV19
CASSNTANTEAFF
TGTGCCAGTAGTAATACAGCGAACACTGAAGCTTTCTTT